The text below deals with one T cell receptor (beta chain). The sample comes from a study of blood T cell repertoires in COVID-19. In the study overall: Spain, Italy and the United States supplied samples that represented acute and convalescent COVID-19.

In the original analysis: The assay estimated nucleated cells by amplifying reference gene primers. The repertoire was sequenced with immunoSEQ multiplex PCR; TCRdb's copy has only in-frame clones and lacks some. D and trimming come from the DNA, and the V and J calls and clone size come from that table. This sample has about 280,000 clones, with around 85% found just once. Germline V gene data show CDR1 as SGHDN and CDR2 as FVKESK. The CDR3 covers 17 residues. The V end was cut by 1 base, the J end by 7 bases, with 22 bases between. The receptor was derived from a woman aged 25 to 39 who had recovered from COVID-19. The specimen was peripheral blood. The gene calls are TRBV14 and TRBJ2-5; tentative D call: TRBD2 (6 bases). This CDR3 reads CASSQATFGGSGGTQYF. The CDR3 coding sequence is TGTGCCAGCAGCCAAGCAACCTTCGGGGGATCGGGTGGGACCCAGTACTTC.